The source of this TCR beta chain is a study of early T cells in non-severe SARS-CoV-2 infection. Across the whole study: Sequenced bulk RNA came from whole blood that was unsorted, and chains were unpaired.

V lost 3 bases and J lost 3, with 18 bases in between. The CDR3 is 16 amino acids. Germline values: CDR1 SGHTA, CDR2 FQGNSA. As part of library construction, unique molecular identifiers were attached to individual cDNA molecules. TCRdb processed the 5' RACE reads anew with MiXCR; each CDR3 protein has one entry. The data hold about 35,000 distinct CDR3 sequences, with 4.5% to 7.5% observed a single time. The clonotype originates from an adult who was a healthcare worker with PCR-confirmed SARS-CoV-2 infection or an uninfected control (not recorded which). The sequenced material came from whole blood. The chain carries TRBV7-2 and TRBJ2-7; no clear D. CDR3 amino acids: CASSFSVDRSGYEQYF. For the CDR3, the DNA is TGTGCCAGCAGCTTTTCCGTGGATCGCTCTGGCTACGAGCAGTACTTC.